This passage covers 18 T cell receptor beta chains from one sample sequenced in a study of cytomegalovirus exposure and HLA in healthy donors. TCRdb's copy holds only in-frame clones and misses some; the assay was immunoSEQ multiplex PCR. Here the sample spans some 350,000 clones, about nine tenths being singletons. The sample consisted of PBMCs. Receptors originate from a woman aged 25 to 39 in good health and CMV-seropositive.

This rearrangement joins TRBV4-3 to TRBJ2-1; 7 bases line up with TRBD2. The CDR3 runs to 16 residues. Per the germline V gene, CDR1 is LGHNA and CDR2 is YSLEER. V was pared by 0 bases and J by 3 bases, with 5 bases of the junction left unmatched. The CDR3 protein is CASSQDGWGGYNEQFF. The DNA of the CDR3 is TGCGCCAGCAGCCAAGATGGGTGGGGGGGCTACAATGAGCAGTTCTTC.

J is TRBJ2-1 and V is TRBV15; perhaps TRBD2 as D (5 bases). CDR3 size: 14 residues. The germline CDR1 and CDR2 sequences are LNHNV and YYDKDF (reference sequence). V was clipped by 2 bases and J by 4 bases, with 9 bases between them. The DNA for the CDR3 is TGTGCCACCAGCAGACGGACTGGGTACAATGAGCAGTTCTTC. This gives the protein CATSRRTGYNEQFF.

This clone was observed a single time. The chain has TRBV7-7 and TRBJ2-3; 7 bases match TRBD1. The CDR3 is 16 amino acids. Germline V gives CDR1 SSHAT, CDR2 FNYEAQ (reference sequence). Trimming removed 1 base from V and 2 bases from J; junction bases left unmatched: 6. The DNA of the CDR3 is TGTGCCAGCAGCTTAGAGCCGGGACAGTTCACAGATACGCAGTATTTT. This gives the protein CASSLEPGQFTDTQYF.

The V call is TRBV6-5, the J call TRBJ1-2, with 12 bases that match TRBD1. From germline, CDR1 is MNHEY and CDR2 SVGAGI. The CDR3 totals 15 residues. The J segment lost 4 bases and the V segment lost 4 bases, leaving 4 bases of the junction unmatched. The CDR3 protein is CASSSGTGGFYGYTF. CDR3 nucleotides: TGTGCCAGCAGTTCCGGGACAGGGGGCTTCTATGGCTACACCTTC.

This chain joins TRBV6-1 and TRBJ2-1; 7 bases are shared with TRBD2. V lost 1 base, J lost 7 bases, and 7 bases stayed unmatched. Germline V gene sequence: CDR1 MNHNS, CDR2 SASEGT. CDR3 length equals 15 residues. The CDR3 coding sequence is TGTGCCAGCAGTGAAGTGTCGGGAGGATCAAATGAGCAGTTCTTC. This gives the protein CASSEVSGGSNEQFF.

This chain uses TRBV4-1 with TRBJ2-1; no clear D gene. Trimming cost V 6 bases and J 0 bases, with 9 bases left between them. The CDR3 has 14 residues. Germline lookup yields CDR1 MGHRA and CDR2 YSYEKL. CDR3 nucleotide sequence: TGCGCCAGCAGTACAGAAAGCTCCTACAATGAGCAGTTCTTC. Amino acids: CASSTESSYNEQFF.

J is TRBJ2-1 and V is TRBV13, with TRBD1 as a possible D gene (5 bases). Germline lookup yields CDR1 PRHDT and CDR2 FYEKMQ (reference sequence). This CDR3 spans 17 amino acids. Trimming removed 3 bases from V and 5 bases from J, with 20 bases in between. The CDR3 region has the DNA TGTGCCAGCAGCTTTGGGGATTTGAGACAGCCAAACAATGAGCAGTTCTTC. Its protein product is CASSFGDLRQPNNEQFF.

This clone was detected a few times. The chain links TRBV29-1 to TRBJ1-1, with a weak D call TRBD1 (6 bases). V lost 6 bases to trimming and J lost 0 bases, with 11 bases between them. The germline CDR1 and CDR2 sequences are SQVTM and ANQGSEA. The CDR3 is 13 residues long. CDR3 protein: CSVPDSMNTEAFF. The CDR3 DNA reads as TGCAGCGTACCGGACAGCATGAACACTGAAGCTTTCTTT.

This chain connects TRBV19 to TRBJ2-7; TRBD1 might be the D (5 bases). Deletions cut 6 bases from V and 3 bases from J, with 15 bases between. The CDR3 totals 14 residues. Germline V CDR1 and CDR2: LNHDA, SQIVND (reference sequence). Here the CDR3 reads CASSVQGISYEQYF. CDR3 sequence (DNA): TGTGCCAGTAGCGTTCAGGGAATCAGCTACGAGCAGTACTTC.

V is TRBV4-1 and J is TRBJ1-2; D call uncertain. The CDR3 spans 15 residues. Germline CDR1 reads MGHRA; CDR2 reads YSYEKL. Deletions cut 0 bases from V and 4 bases from J, with 12 bases between. For the CDR3, the DNA is TGCGCCAGCAGCCAAGAAAGAGGGTTCCGCTATGGCTACACCTTC. Its protein is CASSQERGFRYGYTF.

Here the CDR3 DNA reads TGTGCCAGCAAGGGCAGGGGGCTTGGGACCCAGTACTTC. It yields the protein CASKGRGLGTQYF. The chain carries TRBV6-5 and TRBJ2-5; TRBD1 matches at 8 bases. In germline, CDR1 is MNHEY, CDR2 SVGAGI. Trimming at V came to 7 bases and at J to 7 bases, leaving 8 bases not matched to a gene. This CDR3 is built from 13 residues.

The V and J genes are TRBV27 and TRBJ1-5; the D gene is possibly TRBD1 (6 bases). Trimming cost V 7 bases and J 5 bases, with 21 bases left between them. CDR3 length: 16 amino acids. Germline V CDR1 and CDR2: MNHEY, SMNVEV (reference sequence). For the CDR3, the DNA is TGTGCCAGCAAAATGATCGGGACACTTCATTATCAGCCCCAGCATTTT. This codes for CASKMIGTLHYQPQHF.

The gene calls are TRBV7-2 and TRBJ2-4; TRBD1 is a possible D gene (6 bases). CDR1 is SGHTA and CDR2 is FQGNSA in the germline V gene. This CDR3 region has 15 residues. V shed 4 bases and J shed 6 bases, with 16 bases lying between them. CDR3 protein: CASSSMIGQTNIQYF. CDR3 in DNA: TGTGCCAGCAGCTCCATGATCGGACAGACAAACATTCAGTACTTC.

The chain links TRBV5-1 to TRBJ1-3; D remains ambiguous. This CDR3 spans 11 amino acids. V shed 6 bases and J shed 3 bases, with 4 bases lying between them. Germline V gene sequence: CDR1 SGHRS, CDR2 YFSETQ. The CDR3 reads CASTYGNTIYF. DNA of the CDR3: TGCGCCAGCACCTATGGAAACACCATATATTTT.

The genes are TRBV27 and TRBJ2-3; D may correspond to TRBD1 or TRBD2 (5 bases each). The CDR3 runs to 15 residues. In germline, CDR1 is MNHEY, CDR2 SMNVEV (reference sequence). With 4 bases removed from V and 6 bases from J, the gap between germline ends came to 17 bases. The CDR3 bases are TGTGCCAGCAGTTACTCCGGGACCTCCTCGGATACGCAGTATTTT. It specifies CASSYSGTSSDTQYF.

The V and J genes are TRBV9 and TRBJ1-4, with a weak D call TRBD1 (5 bases). CDR1 and CDR2 from the germline V gene are SGDLS and YYNGEE. There are 16 residues in the CDR3. The V gene lost 0 bases and the J gene lost 8 bases, with 17 bases spanning the gap. DNA of the CDR3: TGTGCCAGCAGCGTAGCTGGGAGTGGGGGAGGCGAAAAACTGTTTTTT. It is translated as CASSVAGSGGGEKLFF.

The chain couples TRBV2 to TRBJ1-2; the D gene is possibly TRBD1 (6 bases). The germline V gene has CDR1 SNHLY and CDR2 FYNNEI. There are 13 residues in the CDR3. V gave up 8 bases and J gave up 6 bases, with 16 bases separating them. CDR3 nucleotide sequence: TGTGCCAGCGCCCGAGGGGGGTTCGATGGCTACACCTTC. It is translated as CASARGGFDGYTF.

The genes are TRBV30 and TRBJ2-7; D unresolved. This CDR3 has 11 residues. The V gene's germline CDR1 is GTSNPN and CDR2 SVGIG (reference sequence). With 1 base removed from V and 6 bases from J, the gap between germline ends came to 7 bases. This chain's CDR3 is CAWSGGPEQYF. CDR3 nucleotides: TGTGCCTGGAGTGGCGGCCCCGAGCAGTACTTC.